This T cell receptor beta chain was recorded in a study of blood T cells in healthy people across ages. Germline CDR1 SGHRS, CDR2 YFSETQ. Trimming cost V 0 bases and J 4 bases; bases outside gene matches: 8. CDR3 length: 16 residues. Alongside a J-beta primer mix, a sample-barcoded 5' primer served in a second PCR lasting 7 to 11 cycles. TCRdb reprocessed the 5' RACE reads with MiXCR, giving one entry per CDR3 protein. The sample includes approximately 780,000 distinct CDR3 sequences, more than 25% of them seen just once. The same sample was also studied in work on T cells of mothers and their children.

The chain joins TRBV5-1 to TRBJ2-5, with 8 bases aligning to TRBD2. The material sequenced was blood. The clonotype comes from a boy younger than 18 in good health. This chain's CDR3 is CASSLAGGLGRETQYF. The CDR3 nucleotides are TGCGCCAGCAGCTTGGCGGGGGGGTTAGGGCGAGAGACCCAGTACTTC.